These 5 T cell receptor beta chains share one sample of origin, sequenced in a study of naive and memory T cell subsets. The beta constant-region primer was an equimolar mix of two oligonucleotides covering TRBC1 and TRBC2. Four rounds of PCR amplified the ligated cDNA using nested alpha and beta constant-region primers plus SP2. TCRdb processed the UMI-ligation and nested PCR reads anew with MiXCR; each CDR3 protein has one entry. The profile shows 140,000 to 150,000 distinct CDR3 sequences, approximately 22% of them singletons. Their target antigens are unknown. Broader study findings: Naive repertoires, especially CD8, held a few larger clonotypes, possibly memory cells re-expressing CD45RA.

Input material: naive CD4+ T cells from blood. The source is a human donor in good health.

This clonotype occurred once. The chain employs TRBV27 and TRBJ1-2; a weak D match, TRBD1 (6 bases). The V end was cut by 8 bases, the J end by 4 bases, with 11 bases between. The CDR3 has 12 amino acids. Germline CDR1 and CDR2: MNHEY and SMNVEV (reference sequence). The CDR3 DNA reads TGTGCCAGCCGGACAGCTAGCTATGGCTACACCTTC. Amino acid sequence: CASRTASYGYTF.

This clonotype has a handful of counts. The chain is built from TRBV6-5 and TRBJ2-7; D gene ambiguous. The CDR3 consists of 14 residues. Germline V gives CDR1 MNHEY, CDR2 SVGAGI. Trimming left V 6 bases short and J 3 bases short, with 15 bases between. In DNA form, the CDR3 reads TGTGCCAGCAGCCGGACGTTGGACGGCTACGAGCAGTACTTC. It codes for CASSRTLDGYEQYF.

The chain carries TRBV28 and TRBJ1-6; 7 bases fit TRBD1. The germline gives CDR1 MDHEN, CDR2 SYDVKM. The CDR3 is 15 amino acids. Trimming at V came to 5 bases and at J to 14 bases, leaving 15 bases not matched to a gene. The CDR3 protein is CASSLGDSETRALHF. The CDR3 region has the DNA TGTGCCAGCAGTCTCGGGGACAGCGAAACAAGGGCCCTCCACTTT.

The rearrangement joins TRBV12-3 or TRBV12-4 to TRBJ2-7; D is undetermined. CDR3 length: 12 amino acids. Trimming shortened V by 5 bases and J by 9 bases, and 14 bases separated the two germline ends. This CDR3 reads CASSPTQHGQYF. CDR3 DNA: TGTGCCAGCAGTCCAACCCAGCACGGGCAGTACTTC.

J is TRBJ2-5 and V is TRBV20-1; 9 bases are shared with TRBD2. CDR3 length equals 15 residues. Germline CDR1 DFQATT, CDR2 SNEGSKA (reference sequence). With V trimmed by 6 bases and J by 1 base, 9 bases remained unmatched. The CDR3 here is CSAQVLAGPQETQYF. The CDR3 nucleotides read TGCAGTGCACAAGTCCTAGCGGGACCCCAAGAGACCCAGTACTTC.